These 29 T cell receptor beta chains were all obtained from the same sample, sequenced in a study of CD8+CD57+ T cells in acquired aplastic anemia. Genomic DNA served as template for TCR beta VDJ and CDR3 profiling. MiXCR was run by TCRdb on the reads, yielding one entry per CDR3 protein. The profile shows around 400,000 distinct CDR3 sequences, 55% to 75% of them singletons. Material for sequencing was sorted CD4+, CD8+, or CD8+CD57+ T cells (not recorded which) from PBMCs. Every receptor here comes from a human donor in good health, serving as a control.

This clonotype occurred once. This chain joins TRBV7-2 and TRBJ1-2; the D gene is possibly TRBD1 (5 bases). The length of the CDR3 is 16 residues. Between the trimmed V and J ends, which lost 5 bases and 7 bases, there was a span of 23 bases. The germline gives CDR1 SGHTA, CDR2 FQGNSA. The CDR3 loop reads CASSQSVSQGYCGYTF. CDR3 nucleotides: TGTGCCAGCAGCCAGAGTGTCAGCCAGGGCTACTGTGGCTACACCTTC.

CDR3 loop: CASSLGARRSTNEKLFF. In DNA form, the CDR3 reads TGTGCCAGCAGCTTAGGAGCTCGGAGGAGTACTAATGAAAAACTGTTTTTT. The chain is built from TRBV2 and TRBJ1-4; D call uncertain. Germline V CDR1 and CDR2: SNHLY, FYNNEI. V lost 6 bases and J lost 2, with 19 bases in between. The CDR3 sequence is 17 residues long. Supplemented by reference TRBV2 and TRBJ1-4, the full variable domain reads EPEVTQTPSHQVTQMGQEVILRCVPISNHLYFYWYRQILGQKVEFLVSFYNNEISEKSEIFDDQFSVERPDGSNFTLKIRSTKLEDSAMYFCASSLGARRSTNEKLFFGSGTQLSVL.

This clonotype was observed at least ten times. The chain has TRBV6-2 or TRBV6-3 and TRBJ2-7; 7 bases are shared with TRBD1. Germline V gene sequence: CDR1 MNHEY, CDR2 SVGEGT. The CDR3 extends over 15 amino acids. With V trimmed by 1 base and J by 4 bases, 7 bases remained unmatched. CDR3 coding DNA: TGTGCCAGCAGTTACTTAGGACAGGACCTATACGAGCAGTACTTC. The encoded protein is CASSYLGQDLYEQYF.

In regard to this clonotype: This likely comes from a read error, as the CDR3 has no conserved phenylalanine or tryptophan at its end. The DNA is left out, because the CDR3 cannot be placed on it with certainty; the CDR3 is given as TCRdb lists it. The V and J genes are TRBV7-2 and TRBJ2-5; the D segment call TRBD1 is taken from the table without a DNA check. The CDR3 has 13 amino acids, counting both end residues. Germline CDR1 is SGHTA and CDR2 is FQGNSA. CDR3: CASSLVVGVGNQP.

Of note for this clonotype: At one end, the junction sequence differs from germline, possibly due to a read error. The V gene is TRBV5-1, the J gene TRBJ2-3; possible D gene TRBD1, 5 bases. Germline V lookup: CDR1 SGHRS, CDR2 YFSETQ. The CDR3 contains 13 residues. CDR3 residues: CASSRQGRDEQYF. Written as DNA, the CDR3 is TGTGCCAGCAGCCGGCAGGGCAGGGATGAGCAGTATTTT.

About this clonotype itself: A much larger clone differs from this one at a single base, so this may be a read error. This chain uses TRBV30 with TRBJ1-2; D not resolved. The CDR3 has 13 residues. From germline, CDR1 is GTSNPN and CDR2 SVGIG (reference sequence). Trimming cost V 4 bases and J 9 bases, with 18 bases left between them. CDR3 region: CAWNRGREYCYTF. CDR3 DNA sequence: TGTGCCTGGAATCGCGGGCGCGAGTATTGCTACACCTTC.

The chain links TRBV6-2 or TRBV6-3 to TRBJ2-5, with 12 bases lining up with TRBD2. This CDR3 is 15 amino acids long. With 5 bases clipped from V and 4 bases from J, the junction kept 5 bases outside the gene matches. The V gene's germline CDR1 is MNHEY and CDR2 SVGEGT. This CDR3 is CASSRTSGAGETQYF. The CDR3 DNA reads TGTGCCAGCAGTAGGACTAGCGGGGCGGGAGAGACCCAGTACTTC.

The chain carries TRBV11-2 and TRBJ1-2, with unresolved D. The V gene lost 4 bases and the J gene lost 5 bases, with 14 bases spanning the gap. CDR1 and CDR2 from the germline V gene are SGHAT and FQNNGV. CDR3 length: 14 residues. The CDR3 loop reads CASSSDGQGYGYTF. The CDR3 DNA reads TGTGCCAGCAGCTCGGACGGCCAAGGTTATGGCTACACCTTC.

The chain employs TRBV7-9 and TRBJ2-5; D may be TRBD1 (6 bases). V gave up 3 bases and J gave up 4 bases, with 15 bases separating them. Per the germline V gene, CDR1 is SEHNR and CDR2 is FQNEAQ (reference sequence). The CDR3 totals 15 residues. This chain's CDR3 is CASSLAGGTSETQYF. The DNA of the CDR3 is TGTGCCAGCAGCTTGGCCGGTGGGACATCAGAGACCCAGTACTTC.

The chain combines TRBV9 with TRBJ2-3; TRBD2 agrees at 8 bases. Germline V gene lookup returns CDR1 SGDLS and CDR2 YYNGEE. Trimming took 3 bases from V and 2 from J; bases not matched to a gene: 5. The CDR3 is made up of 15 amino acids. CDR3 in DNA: TGTGCCAGCAGCGCCTTCGGGGGGGTCACAGATACGCAGTATTTT. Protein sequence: CASSAFGGVTDTQYF.

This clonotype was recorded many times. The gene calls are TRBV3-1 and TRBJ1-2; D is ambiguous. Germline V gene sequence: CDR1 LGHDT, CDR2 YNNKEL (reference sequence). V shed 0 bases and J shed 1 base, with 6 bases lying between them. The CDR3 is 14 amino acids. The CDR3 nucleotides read TGTGCCAGCAGCCAAGATCAGAATAACTATGGCTACACCTTC. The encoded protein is CASSQDQNNYGYTF.

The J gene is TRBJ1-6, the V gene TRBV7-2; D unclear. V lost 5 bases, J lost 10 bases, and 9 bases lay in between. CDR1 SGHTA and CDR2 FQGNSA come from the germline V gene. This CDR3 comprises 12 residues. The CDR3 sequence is CASSGLRSPLHF. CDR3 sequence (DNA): TGTGCCAGCAGCGGCCTCAGATCACCCCTCCACTTT.

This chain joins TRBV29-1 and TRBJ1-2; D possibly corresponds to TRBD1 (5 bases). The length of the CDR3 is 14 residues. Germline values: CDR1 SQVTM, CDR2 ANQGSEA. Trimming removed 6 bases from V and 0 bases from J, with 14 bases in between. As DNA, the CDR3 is TGCAGCGTGGAGAGGCAGGGAGCTAACTATGGCTACACCTTC. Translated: CSVERQGANYGYTF.

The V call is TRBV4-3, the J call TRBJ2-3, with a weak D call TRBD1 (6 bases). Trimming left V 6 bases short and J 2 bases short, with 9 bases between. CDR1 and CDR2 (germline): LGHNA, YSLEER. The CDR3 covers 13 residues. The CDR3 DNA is TGCGCCAGCAGTGACAGGTTCACAGATACGCAGTATTTT. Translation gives CASSDRFTDTQYF.

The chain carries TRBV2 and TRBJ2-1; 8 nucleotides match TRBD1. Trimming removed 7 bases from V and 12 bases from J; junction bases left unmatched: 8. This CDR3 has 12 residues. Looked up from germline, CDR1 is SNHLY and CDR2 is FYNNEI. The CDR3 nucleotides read TGTGCCAGCAATGACCGAGGGACAGGGCAGTTCTTC. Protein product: CASNDRGTGQFF.

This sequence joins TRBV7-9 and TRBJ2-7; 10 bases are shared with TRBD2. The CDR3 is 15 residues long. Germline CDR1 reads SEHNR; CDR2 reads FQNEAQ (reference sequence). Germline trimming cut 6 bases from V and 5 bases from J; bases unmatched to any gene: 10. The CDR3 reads CASSFLLAGSHEQYF. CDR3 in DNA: TGTGCCAGCAGTTTTTTACTAGCGGGGTCCCACGAGCAGTACTTC.

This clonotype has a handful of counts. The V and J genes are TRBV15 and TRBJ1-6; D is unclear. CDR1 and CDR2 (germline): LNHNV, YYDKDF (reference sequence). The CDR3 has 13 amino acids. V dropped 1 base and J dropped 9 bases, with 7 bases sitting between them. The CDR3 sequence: CATSRAVVSPLHF. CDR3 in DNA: TGTGCCACCAGCAGAGCAGTGGTTTCACCCCTCCACTTT.

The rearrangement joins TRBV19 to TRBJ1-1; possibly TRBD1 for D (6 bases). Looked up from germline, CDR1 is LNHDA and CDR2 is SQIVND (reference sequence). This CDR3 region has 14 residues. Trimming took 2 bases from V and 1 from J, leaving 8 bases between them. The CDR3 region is CASSIQGRNTEAFF. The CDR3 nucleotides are TGTGCCAGTAGTATACAGGGGAGGAACACTGAAGCTTTCTTT.

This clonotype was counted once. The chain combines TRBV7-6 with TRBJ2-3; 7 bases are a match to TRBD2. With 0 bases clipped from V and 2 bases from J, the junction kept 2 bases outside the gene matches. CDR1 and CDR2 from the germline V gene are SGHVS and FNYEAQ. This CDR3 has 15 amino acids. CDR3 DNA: TGTGCCAGCAGCTTAGCGGGGGGGTTCACAGATACGCAGTATTTT. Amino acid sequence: CASSLAGGFTDTQYF.

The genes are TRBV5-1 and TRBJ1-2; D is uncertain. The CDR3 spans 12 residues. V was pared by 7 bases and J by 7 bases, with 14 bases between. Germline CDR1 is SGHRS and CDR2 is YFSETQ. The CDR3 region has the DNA TGCGCCAGCTCCGTCGTCGCTCGTGGCTACACCTTC. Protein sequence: CASSVVARGYTF. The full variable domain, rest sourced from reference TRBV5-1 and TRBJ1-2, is KAGVTQTPRYLIKTRGQQVTLSCSPISGHRSVSWYQQTPGQGLQFLFEYFSETQRNKGNFPGRFSGRQFSNSRSEMNVSTLELGDSALYLCASSVVARGYTFGSGTRLTVV.

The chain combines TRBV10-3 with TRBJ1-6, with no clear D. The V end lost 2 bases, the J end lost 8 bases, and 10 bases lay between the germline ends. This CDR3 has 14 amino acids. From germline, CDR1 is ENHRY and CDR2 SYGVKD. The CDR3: CAISEEKGYSPLHF. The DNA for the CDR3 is TGTGCCATCAGTGAGGAAAAGGGCTATTCACCCCTCCACTTT.

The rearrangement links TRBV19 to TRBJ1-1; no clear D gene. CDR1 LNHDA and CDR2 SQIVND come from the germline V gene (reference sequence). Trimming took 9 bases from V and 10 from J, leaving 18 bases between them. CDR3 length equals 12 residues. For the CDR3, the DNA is TGTGCCAGCAGTGTTTTGATGGGGAGAGCTTTCTTT. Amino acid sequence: CASSVLMGRAFF. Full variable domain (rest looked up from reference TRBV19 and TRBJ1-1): DGGITQSPKYLFRKEGQNVTLSCEQNLNHDAMYWYRQDPGQGLRLIYYSQIVNDFQKGDIAEGYSVSREKKESFPLTVTSAQKNPTAFYLCASSVLMGRAFFGQGTRLTVV.

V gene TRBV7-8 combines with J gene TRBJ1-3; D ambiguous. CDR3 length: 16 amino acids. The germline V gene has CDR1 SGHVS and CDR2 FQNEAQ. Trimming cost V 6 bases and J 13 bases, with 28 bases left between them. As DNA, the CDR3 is TGTGCCAGCAGTTGGGTTGCTGGGCAGAAATTTAGCCCAATATATTTT. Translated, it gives CASSWVAGQKFSPIYF.

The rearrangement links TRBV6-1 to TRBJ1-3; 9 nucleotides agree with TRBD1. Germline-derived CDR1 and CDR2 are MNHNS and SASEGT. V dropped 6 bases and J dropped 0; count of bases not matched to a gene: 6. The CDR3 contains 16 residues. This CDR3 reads CASSLDRGISGNTIYF. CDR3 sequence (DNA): TGTGCCAGCAGCCTGGACAGGGGAATCTCTGGAAACACCATATATTTT.

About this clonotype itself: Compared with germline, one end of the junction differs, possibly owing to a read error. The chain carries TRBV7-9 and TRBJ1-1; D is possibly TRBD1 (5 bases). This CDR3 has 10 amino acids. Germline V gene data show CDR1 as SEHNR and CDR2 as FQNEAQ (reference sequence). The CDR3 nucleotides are TGTGCCAGCAGCTTACTCCGCGGGGGCTTT. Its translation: CASSLLRGGF. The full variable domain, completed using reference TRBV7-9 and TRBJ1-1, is DTGVSQNPRHKITKRGQNVTFRCDPISEHNRLYWYRQTLGQGPEFLTYFQNEAQLEKSRLLSDRFSAERPKGSFSTLEIQRTEQGDSAMYLCASSLLRGGFGQGTRLTVV.

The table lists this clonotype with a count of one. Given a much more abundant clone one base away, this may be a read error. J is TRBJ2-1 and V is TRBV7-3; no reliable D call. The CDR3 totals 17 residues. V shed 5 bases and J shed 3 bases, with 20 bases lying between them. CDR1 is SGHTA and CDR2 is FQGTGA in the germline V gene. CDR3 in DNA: TGTGCCAGCAGCGTAAATACGCGTGATGAACTCTACAATGAGCAGTTCTTC. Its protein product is CASSVNTRDELYNEQFF.

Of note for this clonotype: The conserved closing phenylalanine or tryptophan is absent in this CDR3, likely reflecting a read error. CDR3 nucleotides: TGTGCCAGCAGTATAGAAGGCGGGGGCGGAAACATTCAGTACTCC. Translation gives CASSIEGGGGNIQYS. The chain recombines TRBV19 with TRBJ2-4, with D possibly being TRBD2 (7 bases). The germline V gene has CDR1 LNHDA and CDR2 SQIVND (reference sequence). CDR3 length: 15 residues.

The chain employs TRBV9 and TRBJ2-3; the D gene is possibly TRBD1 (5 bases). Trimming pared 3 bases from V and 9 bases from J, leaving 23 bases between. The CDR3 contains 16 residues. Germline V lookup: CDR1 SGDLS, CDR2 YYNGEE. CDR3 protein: CASSAGQPNYSGTQYF. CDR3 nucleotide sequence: TGTGCCAGCAGCGCAGGGCAGCCAAACTACTCTGGAACGCAGTATTTT.

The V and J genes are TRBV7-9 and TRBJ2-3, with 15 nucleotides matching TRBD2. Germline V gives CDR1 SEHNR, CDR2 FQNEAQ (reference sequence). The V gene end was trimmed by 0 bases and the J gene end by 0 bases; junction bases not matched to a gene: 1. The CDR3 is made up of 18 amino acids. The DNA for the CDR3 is TGTGCCAGCAGCTTAGCGGGACTAGCGGGGGGTAGCACAGATACGCAGTATTTT. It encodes CASSLAGLAGGSTDTQYF.